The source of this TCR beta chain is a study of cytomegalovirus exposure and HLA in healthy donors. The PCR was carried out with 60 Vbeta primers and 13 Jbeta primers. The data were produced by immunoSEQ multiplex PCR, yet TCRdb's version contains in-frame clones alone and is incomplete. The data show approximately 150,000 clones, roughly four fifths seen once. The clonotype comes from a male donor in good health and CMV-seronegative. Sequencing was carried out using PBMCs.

CDR3 nucleotide sequence: TGCGCCAGCAGCCAAACACCGGAGGGGTTTGCTTCCCCTCTCCACGAGCAGTACTTC. This codes for CASSQTPEGFASPLHEQYF. The J gene is TRBJ2-7, the V gene TRBV4-3; a weak D match, TRBD2 (6 bases). Germline CDR1 reads LGHNA; CDR2 reads YSLEER. This CDR3 comprises 19 residues. V shed 2 bases and J shed 5 bases, with 28 bases lying between them.